This T cell receptor beta chain was observed in a study of cytomegalovirus exposure and HLA in healthy donors. Study conclusions and caveats: Researchers counted roughly 160 TCR beta chains as cytomegalovirus-associated.

As concerns this clone: The antigen is undetermined.

V was shortened by 1 base and J by 12 bases, with 16 bases between the two germline ends. Germline V gene lookup returns CDR1 GTSNPN and CDR2 SVGIG (reference sequence). This CDR3 has 13 amino acids. A multiplex PCR was run with 60 Vbeta primers and 13 Jbeta primers. Per the study methods: In a later analysis, the count reached 76 million or so unique TCR beta chains, with 8.5 million to 14 million shared. Sequencing used immunoSEQ multiplex PCR; TCRdb keeps in-frame clones, though not all of them. The DNA gave D and trimming, while V, J and clone size come from that table. The top ten clones hold around 1.4% of a sample with 180,000 or so clones, around 80% of them seen once.

The source of this sequence is a girl between 10 and 17 years old in good health and CMV-seropositive. The chain carries TRBV30 and TRBJ2-1; a weak D match, TRBD2 (6 bases). The sample taken for sequencing was PBMCs. The DNA of the CDR3 is TGTGCCTGGAGTGGCGGGACTGCCGGTCGGCAGTTCTTC. It encodes CAWSGGTAGRQFF.